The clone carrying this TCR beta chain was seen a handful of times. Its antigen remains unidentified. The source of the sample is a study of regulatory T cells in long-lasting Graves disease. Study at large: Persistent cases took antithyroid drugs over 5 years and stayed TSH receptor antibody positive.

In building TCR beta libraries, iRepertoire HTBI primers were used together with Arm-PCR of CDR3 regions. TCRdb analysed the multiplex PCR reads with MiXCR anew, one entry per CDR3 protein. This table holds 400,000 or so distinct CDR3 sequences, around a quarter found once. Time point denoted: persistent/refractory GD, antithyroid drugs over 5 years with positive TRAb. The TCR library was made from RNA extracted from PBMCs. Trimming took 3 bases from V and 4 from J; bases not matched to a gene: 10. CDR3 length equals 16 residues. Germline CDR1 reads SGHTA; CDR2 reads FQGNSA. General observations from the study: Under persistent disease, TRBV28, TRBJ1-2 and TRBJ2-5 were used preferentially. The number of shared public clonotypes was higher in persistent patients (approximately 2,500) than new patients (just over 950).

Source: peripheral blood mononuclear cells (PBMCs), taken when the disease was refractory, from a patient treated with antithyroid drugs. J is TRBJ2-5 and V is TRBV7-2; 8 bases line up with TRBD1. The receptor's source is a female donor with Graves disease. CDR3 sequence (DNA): TGTGCCAGCAGCTTCTTTTTGGCAGGGGGCCGAGAGACCCAGTACTTC. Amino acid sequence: CASSFFLAGGRETQYF.